Each of the 16 T cell receptor beta chains below was sequenced from the same sample in a study of T cell changes during pregnancy in multiple sclerosis. Assay: immunoSEQ multiplex PCR; the TCRdb copy retains only in-frame clones and omits some. The table shows approximately 130,000 clones, with 95% to 98% occurring only once. Sequencing used peripheral blood, obtained after pregnancy. The origin of the receptors is a female donor with multiple sclerosis, enrolled in a pregnancy study.

The rearrangement uses TRBV27 and TRBJ2-3, with TRBD2 identical over 9 bases. Looked up from germline, CDR1 is MNHEY and CDR2 is SMNVEV (reference sequence). The CDR3 loop spans 15 amino acids. The J segment lost 5 bases and the V segment lost 2 bases, leaving 5 bases of the junction unmatched. The CDR3 loop is CASSLAGGPQDTQYF. The CDR3 region has the DNA TGTGCCAGCAGTTTAGCGGGAGGGCCCCAAGATACGCAGTATTTT.

The chain links TRBV28 to TRBJ1-2; 8 bases are shared with TRBD1. V was clipped by 4 bases and J by 5 bases; unmatched bases: 9. This CDR3 is built from 15 residues. The germline V gene encodes CDR1 MDHEN and CDR2 SYDVKM. The chain's CDR3 is CASSSSPYRGYGYTF. The CDR3 DNA reads TGTGCCAGCAGTTCCAGCCCTTACAGGGGGTATGGCTACACCTTC.

The chain links TRBV19 to TRBJ2-7; possibly TRBD1 for D (5 bases). The CDR3 runs 15 residues. The ends were cut back, 7 bases at V and 0 bases at J, with 16 bases in the middle. Germline V gene sequence: CDR1 LNHDA, CDR2 SQIVND (reference sequence). The DNA of the CDR3 is TGTGCCAGTACCCCTGGGGCCAGCCCCTCCTACGAGCAGTACTTC. Translation gives CASTPGASPSYEQYF.

The J gene is TRBJ2-1, the V gene TRBV7-8; TRBD2 aligns across 10 bases. The ends lost 3 bases at V and 3 bases at J; junction bases unmatched: 2. The CDR3 has 15 residues. Germline values: CDR1 SGHVS, CDR2 FQNEAQ. The DNA for the CDR3 is TGTGCCAGCAGCTTCGGACTAGCGGTCTACAATGAGCAGTTCTTC. Protein product: CASSFGLAVYNEQFF.

This chain uses TRBV5-8 with TRBJ1-6; D unclear. CDR3 length equals 15 residues. Germline assignment: CDR1 SGHTS and CDR2 YDEGEE. V dropped 0 bases and J dropped 10 bases, with 14 bases sitting between them. The CDR3 DNA reads TGTGCCAGCAGCTTGGATTTTGGGCGGAGGTCACCCCTCCACTTT. It yields the protein CASSLDFGRRSPLHF.

The chain combines TRBV21-1 with TRBJ1-1; the tabulated D call, TRBD1, remains unverified against the DNA. TRBV21-1 is reported as a pseudogene. This CDR3 spans 16 amino acids. The CDR3 here is CASSKGVLGQNTEAFF. In nucleotides, the CDR3 is TGTGCCAGCAGCAAAGGCGTCCTAGGACAAAACACTGAAGCTTTCTTT.

The rearrangement joins TRBV2 to TRBJ2-7, with 8 positions matching TRBD2. Germline V lookup: CDR1 SNHLY, CDR2 FYNNEI. The CDR3 is made up of 13 amino acids. V lost 6 bases to trimming and J lost 5 bases; unmatched junction nucleotides: 6. Written as DNA, the CDR3 is TGTGCCAGCAGAGGACTAGCAGCTGACGAGCAGTACTTC. This translates into CASRGLAADEQYF.

The chain has TRBV10-3 and TRBJ2-3; D is possibly TRBD2 (6 bases). There are 15 residues in the CDR3. V lost 3 bases, J lost 1 base, and 11 bases lay in between. The germline V gene encodes CDR1 ENHRY and CDR2 SYGVKD. The CDR3 DNA follows: TGTGCCATCAGTGATGCCGGAGGGGGCACAGATACGCAGTATTTT. Translated, it gives CAISDAGGGTDTQYF.

V is TRBV18 and J is TRBJ1-1; the D is unclear. Germline V gives CDR1 KGHSH, CDR2 LQKENI. CDR3 length: 15 amino acids. V lost 4 bases and J 1 base, leaving 13 bases between the germline ends. CDR3 residues: CASSHLFEENTEAFF. The DNA for the CDR3 is TGTGCCAGCTCACACCTATTTGAAGAGAACACTGAAGCTTTCTTT.

The gene calls are TRBV27 and TRBJ1-1, with 8 bases identical to TRBD1. CDR1 is MNHEY, CDR2 SMNVEV, per germline (reference sequence). This CDR3 is built from 16 residues. Trimming cost V 1 base and J 10 bases; bases outside gene matches: 14. The CDR3 nucleotides read TGTGCCAGCAGTTTATTCCCCCTGGACAGGGAGGAAGGAGCTTTCTTT. It encodes CASSLFPLDREEGAFF.

The gene calls are TRBV29-1 and TRBJ2-1, with 8 bases fitting TRBD2. V gave up 5 bases and J gave up 0 bases; unmatched junction bases: 3. The V gene's germline CDR1 is SQVTM and CDR2 ANQGSEA. This CDR3 is 14 amino acids long. CDR3 DNA sequence: TGCAGCGTTTCCAGCGGGAGCTCCTACAATGAGCAGTTCTTC. This codes for CSVSSGSSYNEQFF.

The gene calls are TRBV27 and TRBJ2-1; the match to TRBD2 covers 7 bases. The CDR3 has 15 residues. Germline V gives CDR1 MNHEY, CDR2 SMNVEV (reference sequence). V was pared by 8 bases and J by 1 base, with 8 bases of the junction left unmatched. CDR3 bases: TGTGCCAGCCGAAAGGCGGGACTATCCTACAATGAGCAGTTCTTC. Its protein is CASRKAGLSYNEQFF.

The V call is TRBV6-1, the J call TRBJ2-1; 7 nucleotides line up with TRBD2. Trimming at V came to 9 bases and at J to 0 bases, leaving 5 bases not matched to a gene. CDR1 and CDR2 from the germline V gene are MNHNS and SASEGT. This CDR3 spans 14 amino acids. CDR3 sequence reads: CASSRGVSYNEQFF. In DNA form, the CDR3 reads TGTGCCAGTTCCCGGGGGGTCTCCTACAATGAGCAGTTCTTC.

This clone was observed once. The CDR3 spells CASSLVWGGLSYEQYF. Here the CDR3 DNA reads TGTGCCAGCAGCTTAGTGTGGGGCGGCCTCTCCTACGAGCAGTACTTC. The J gene is TRBJ2-7, the V gene TRBV7-8; a possible D gene is TRBD1 (5 bases). There are 16 residues in the CDR3. Germline CDR1 SGHVS, CDR2 FQNEAQ. Trimming left V 1 base short and J 0 bases short, with 13 bases between.

This chain connects TRBV5-1 to TRBJ2-7; possible D gene TRBD1, 6 bases. This CDR3 spans 15 amino acids. Trimming stripped 0 bases from V and 5 bases from J, with 15 bases between. Germline CDR1 and CDR2: SGHRS and YFSETQ. The CDR3 region is CASSLGQGSRDEQYF. Here the CDR3 DNA reads TGCGCCAGCAGCTTGGGGCAGGGGTCCCGGGACGAGCAGTACTTC.

This clone was counted once. The germline gene is not matched at one end of the junction; a read error may be the cause. The chain couples TRBV28 to TRBJ2-1; TRBD1 might be the D (8 bases). Germline CDR1 is MDHEN and CDR2 is SYDVKM. The CDR3 loop spans 14 amino acids. CDR3 coding DNA: TGTGCCAACAGTAAACAGGGGGGGATCAATGAGCAGTTCTTC. It specifies CANSKQGGINEQFF. Together with reference TRBV28 and TRBJ2-1, the CDR3 gives the full variable domain: DVKVTQSSRYLVKRTGEKVFLECVQDMDHENMFWYRQDPGLGLRLIYFSYDVKMKEKGDIPEGYSVSREKKERFSLILESASTNQTSMYLCANSKQGGINEQFFGPGTRLTVL.